This entry concerns a single T cell receptor (beta chain). TCRdb reprocessed the 5' RACE reads; each CDR3 protein has one entry and no DNA is given. The sample has around 380,000 distinct CDR3 sequences. This sample is part of a study of monozygotic twins with inflammatory bowel disease. This clonotype originated in a human donor with ulcerative colitis or Crohn's disease, or a healthy co-twin of an affected twin (not recorded which). Sequencing was done on a sample of blood.

This CDR3 reads CATMGLNNEQFF. The chain combines TRBV15 with TRBJ2-1; TCRdb names TRBD2, which stays unverified in the absence of DNA. The length of the CDR3 is 12 residues. Germline CDR1 reads LNHNV; CDR2 reads YYDKDF (reference sequence). Combining the CDR3 with reference TRBV15 and TRBJ2-1 gives the whole variable domain DAMVIQNPRYQVTQFGKPVTLSCSQTLNHNVMYWYQQKSSQAPKLLFHYYDKDFNNEADTPDNFQSRRPNTSFCFLDIRSPGLGDTAMYLCATMGLNNEQFFGPGTRLTVL.